These 2 T cell receptor beta chains were sequenced from one sample in a study of vaccination and CD4 T cells after COVID-19. Sequencing of the DNA from cultured CD4+ T cells was carried out with the Oncomine TCR Beta short-read assay. One entry per CDR3 protein, called by TCRdb with MiXCR from the PCR reads. In the table there are about 21,000 distinct CDR3 sequences, about 61% of which are singletons. Treatment described: roughly 10-day PBMC culture with coronavirus spike peptide pools or control peptides (ViraFEST assay). No antigens are known for them. Sequences were obtained from CD4+ T cells from blood, cultured in vitro. The source is a human donor who had recovered from COVID-19.

This rearrangement joins TRBV19 to TRBJ1-5; 7 bases map to TRBD1. In germline, CDR1 is LNHDA, CDR2 SQIVND (reference sequence). Unmatched junction bases numbered 7, after V lost 1 base and J lost 7 bases. The CDR3 spans 15 residues. CDR3 residues: CASSIARGPGQPQHF. CDR3 coding DNA: TGTGCCAGTAGTATAGCGAGGGGGCCGGGACAGCCCCAGCATTTT.

This chain uses TRBV7-9 with TRBJ1-1; a possible D gene is TRBD1 (6 bases). This CDR3 region has 16 residues. V shed 2 bases and J shed 4 bases, with 17 bases lying between them. Germline-derived CDR1 and CDR2 are SEHNR and FQNEAQ (reference sequence). The CDR3, as DNA: TGTGCCAGCAGCTTACCTTTGGGGGGCAGGAGCACTGAAGCTTTCTTT. Translation: CASSLPLGGRSTEAFF.